Listed below are T cell receptor beta chains from one sample, sequenced in a study of blood T cell repertoires in COVID-19. The table came from immunoSEQ multiplex PCR; TCRdb's copy has only in-frame clones and leaves some out. The repertoire holds tens of thousands of clones, with 80% to 85% as singletons. Sequences were obtained from peripheral blood. The receptor set was obtained from a man aged 30-40 years with COVID-19, enrolled during active disease. The CDR3 runs from the conserved cysteine through the conserved F or W. D genes are given only for firm matches. Clone size is shown for a subset of rows, as once, few, many or a class of expanded clone.

CDR3 protein: CASSQDVDRGYEQYF
CDR3 DNA: TGTGCCAGCAGCCAAGATGTTGACAGGGGATACGAGCAGTACTTC
V gene: TRBV3-1/TRBV3-2
clone size: -
D gene: TRBD1
J gene: TRBJ2-7

CDR3 protein: CASTLGRGTGELFF
CDR3 DNA: TGTGCCAGCACGCTCGGGAGGGGCACCGGGGAGCTGTTTTTT
V gene: TRBV5-8
clone size: -
D gene: TRBD2
J gene: TRBJ2-2

CDR3 protein: CASYSDRLGFRGNQPQHF
CDR3 DNA: TGTGCCAGTTACTCCGACCGATTAGGATTTCGGGGCAATCAGCCCCAGCATTTT
V gene: TRBV28
clone size: once
D gene: -
J gene: TRBJ1-5

CDR3 protein: CASSQDRERGGETQYF
CDR3 DNA: TGTGCCAGCAGCCAAGATCGGGAGCGGGGAGGGGAGACCCAGTACTTC
V gene: TRBV3-1/TRBV3-2
clone size: -
D gene: TRBD2
J gene: TRBJ2-5

CDR3 protein: CATEGVQETQYF
CDR3 DNA: TGTGCCACCGAAGGGGTTCAAGAGACCCAGTACTTC
V gene: TRBV3-1/TRBV3-2
clone size: once
D gene: -
J gene: TRBJ2-5

CDR3 protein: CASSSGQGTDTQYF
CDR3 DNA: TGTGCCAGCAGCTCCGGACAGGGCACAGATACGCAGTATTTT
V gene: TRBV28
clone size: -
D gene: TRBD1
J gene: TRBJ2-3

CDR3 protein: CASSADRSYEQYF
CDR3 DNA: TGTGCCAGCAGTGCTGACAGGTCCTACGAGCAGTACTTC
V gene: TRBV5-4
clone size: -
D gene: -
J gene: TRBJ2-7

CDR3 protein: CASSSTGVADTQYF
CDR3 DNA: TGTGCCAGCAGCTCAACAGGGGTGGCAGATACGCAGTATTTT
V gene: TRBV13
clone size: -
D gene: TRBD1
J gene: TRBJ2-3

CDR3 protein: CASSPRTGELQPQHF
CDR3 DNA: TGCGCCAGCAGCCCAAGGACAGGGGAGCTTCAGCCCCAGCATTTT
V gene: TRBV4-1
clone size: many
D gene: TRBD1
J gene: TRBJ1-5

CDR3 protein: CASSSWDRGLNGYTF
CDR3 DNA: TGTGCCAGCAGCTCATGGGACAGGGGGCTGAATGGCTACACCTTC
V gene: TRBV7-9
clone size: -
D gene: TRBD1
J gene: TRBJ1-2

CDR3 protein: CASSEYQYAGELFF
CDR3 DNA: TGTGCCAGCAGTGAGTACCAGTACGCCGGGGAGCTGTTTTTT
V gene: TRBV6-1
clone size: once
D gene: -
J gene: TRBJ2-2

CDR3 protein: CASSLAQENSPLHF
CDR3 DNA: TGCGCCAGCAGCTTGGCACAGGAGAATTCACCCCTCCACTTT
V gene: TRBV5-1
clone size: -
D gene: -
J gene: TRBJ1-6

CDR3 protein: CATSGATGENQPQHF
CDR3 DNA: TGTGCCACCAGTGGTGCGACAGGGGAGAATCAGCCCCAGCATTTT
V gene: TRBV24-1
clone size: -
D gene: TRBD1
J gene: TRBJ1-5

CDR3 protein: CASSLEAAGRGPYEQFF
CDR3 DNA: TGTGCCAGCAGCTTAGAAGCGGCTGGCAGGGGCCCTTATGAGCAGTTCTTC
V gene: TRBV11-2
clone size: -
D gene: -
J gene: TRBJ2-1

CDR3 protein: CASSVVRGELFF
CDR3 DNA: TGTGCCAGCAGCGTTGTCCGCGGGGAGCTGTTTTTT
V gene: TRBV9
clone size: -
D gene: -
J gene: TRBJ2-2

CDR3 protein: CASSPTSGRLHEQYF
CDR3 DNA: TGTGCCAGCAGCCCGACTAGCGGGAGGCTTCACGAGCAGTACTTC
V gene: TRBV7-9
clone size: -
D gene: TRBD2
J gene: TRBJ2-7

CDR3 protein: CASMREGHSNQPQHF
CDR3 DNA: TGTGCCAGCATGAGGGAGGGTCATAGCAATCAGCCCCAGCATTTT
V gene: TRBV6-5
clone size: -
D gene: -
J gene: TRBJ1-5

CDR3 protein: CASSQGATTTDGYTF
CDR3 DNA: TGCGCCAGCAGCCAAGGGGCAACGACTACGGATGGCTACACCTTC
V gene: TRBV4-3
clone size: -
D gene: -
J gene: TRBJ1-2

CDR3 protein: CASSLEIGTYTGELFF
CDR3 DNA: TGTGCCAGCAGCTTAGAGATAGGGACATACACCGGGGAGCTGTTTTTT
V gene: TRBV7-8
clone size: few
D gene: -
J gene: TRBJ2-2

CDR3 protein: CASSPPGRGFEQYF
CDR3 DNA: TGTGCCAGCTCACCACCGGGTAGAGGGTTTGAGCAGTACTTC
V gene: TRBV18
clone size: once
D gene: -
J gene: TRBJ2-7

CDR3 protein: CASSPRTAGANVLTF
CDR3 DNA: TGTGCCAGCAGTCCCAGGACTGCCGGGGCCAACGTCCTGACTTTC
V gene: TRBV27
clone size: -
D gene: -
J gene: TRBJ2-6

CDR3 protein: CASSLEGGTSAYNYNEQFF
CDR3 DNA: TGTGCCAGCAGCTTAGAGGGGGGGACTAGCGCCTACAATTACAATGAGCAGTTCTTC
V gene: TRBV7-6
clone size: -
D gene: TRBD2
J gene: TRBJ2-1

CDR3 protein: CASSFKQGAVEQYF
CDR3 DNA: TGCGCCAGCAGCTTTAAACAGGGGGCGGTCGAGCAGTACTTC
V gene: TRBV5-1
clone size: -
D gene: TRBD1
J gene: TRBJ2-7

CDR3 protein: CASSVDGRGQGKNIQYF
CDR3 DNA: TGTGCCAGCAGCGTAGATGGAAGGGGGCAGGGAAAAAACATTCAGTACTTC
V gene: TRBV9
clone size: -
D gene: TRBD1
J gene: TRBJ2-4

CDR3 protein: CASSYPGKVYYEQYF
CDR3 DNA: TGTGCCAGCAGTTACCCGGGGAAAGTCTACTACGAGCAGTACTTC
V gene: TRBV6-5
clone size: few
D gene: -
J gene: TRBJ2-7

CDR3 protein: CASSLSPSVLSYEQYF
CDR3 DNA: TGTGCCAGCAGTTTGTCCCCTAGCGTACTAAGCTACGAGCAGTACTTC
V gene: TRBV28
clone size: few
D gene: -
J gene: TRBJ2-7

CDR3 protein: CASSSWEEDEQFF
CDR3 DNA: TGTGCCAGCAGTTCGTGGGAGGAGGATGAGCAGTTCTTC
V gene: TRBV6-5
clone size: -
D gene: -
J gene: TRBJ2-1

CDR3 protein: CASSFSGTGGYGYTF
CDR3 DNA: TGTGCCAGCAGTTTTTCCGGGACAGGGGGGTATGGCTACACCTTC
V gene: TRBV27
clone size: -
D gene: TRBD1
J gene: TRBJ1-2

CDR3 protein: CASSPFGMTTGPHQPQHF
CDR3 DNA: TGCGCCAGCAGCCCTTTTGGCATGACGACAGGGCCACATCAGCCCCAGCATTTT
V gene: TRBV4-1
clone size: -
D gene: TRBD1
J gene: TRBJ1-5